A single sample gave rise to the 22 T cell receptor beta chains below, sequenced in a study of blood T cells in healthy people across ages. A second PCR, run for roughly 7 to 11 cycles, used a sample-barcoded 5' primer plus a J-beta primer mix. TCRdb reanalysed the 5' RACE reads using MiXCR and keeps one entry per CDR3 protein. Among 1.8 million or so distinct CDR3 sequences listed, 39% were seen once. The sequencing sample was made of blood. All receptors derive from a human donor in good health.

The chain couples TRBV29-1 to TRBJ1-2, with a possible D match to TRBD1 (6 bases). This CDR3 is 12 amino acids long. Germline CDR1 reads SQVTM; CDR2 reads ANQGSEA. Trimming stripped 4 bases from V and 8 bases from J, with 14 bases between. CDR3 bases: TGCAGCGTTGGCTGGGGGCGCGAAGGCTACACCTTC. It codes for CSVGWGREGYTF.

This clonotype occurred many times. Sequence at one end of the junction differs from germline and may be a read error. The rearrangement joins TRBV4-2 to TRBJ1-2; D remains unclear. Looked up from germline, CDR1 is LGHNA and CDR2 is YNFKEQ. CDR3 length: 12 residues. CDR3 residues: CASSQDNYGYTF. The CDR3 DNA reads as TGCGCCAGCAGCCAAGATAACTATGGCTACACCTTC.

This clonotype has only a few counts. The CDR3 coding sequence is TGTGCCAGCGCCCAGGCTGCAACTAATGAAAAACTGTTTTTT. This sequence encodes CASAQAATNEKLFF. This chain links TRBV6-2 or TRBV6-3 with TRBJ1-4, with unresolved D. Trimming shortened V by 8 bases and J by 0 bases, and 10 bases separated the two germline ends. The CDR3 is 14 amino acids. Germline-derived CDR1 and CDR2 are MNHEY and SVGEGT.

The CDR3 DNA sequence: TGCAGTGCTAGCAGAGTCCAGTCTAACTATGGCTACACCTTC. This sequence encodes CSASRVQSNYGYTF. V and J are TRBV20-1 and TRBJ1-2; no clear D. Germline V gives CDR1 DFQATT, CDR2 SNEGSKA (reference sequence). The CDR3 is 14 residues long. Trimming took off 3 bases at V and 0 bases at J, with 11 bases between the two ends.

The chain has TRBV7-8 and TRBJ2-5; no clear D. CDR3 length equals 13 residues. Germline CDR1 SGHVS, CDR2 FQNEAQ. The germline V and J ends were trimmed by 3 bases and 11 bases, with 16 bases remaining between them. In DNA form, the CDR3 reads TGTGCCAGCAGCTTGGTTTTGTTTAATGAGCAGTACTTC. Translating gives CASSLVLFNEQYF.

This clonotype was counted only a few times. The chain joins TRBV28 to TRBJ2-2; unclear D gene. Germline V gives CDR1 MDHEN, CDR2 SYDVKM. Trimming left V 3 bases short and J 6 bases short, with 5 bases between. CDR3 length: 12 amino acids. CDR3 coding DNA: TGTGCCAGCAGTTTTGATGCCGGGGAGCTGTTTTTT. This gives the protein CASSFDAGELFF.

This CDR3 is CSARGGLAGGSEFF. CDR3 DNA sequence: TGCAGTGCTAGAGGGGGACTAGCGGGGGGGTCAGAGTTCTTC. The genes are TRBV20-1 and TRBJ2-1; 16 bases match TRBD2. The CDR3 has 14 residues. Trimming removed 1 base from V and 14 bases from J; junction bases left unmatched: 5. CDR1 and CDR2 (germline): DFQATT, SNEGSKA (reference sequence).

This chain connects TRBV4-3 to TRBJ2-7, with D perhaps TRBD1 (6 bases). V lost 0 bases and J 3 bases, leaving 15 bases between the germline ends. Germline values: CDR1 LGHNA, CDR2 YSLEER. This CDR3 region has 16 residues. This CDR3 reads CASSQDLGGPFYEQYF. CDR3 sequence (DNA): TGCGCCAGCAGCCAAGACCTTGGGGGCCCTTTCTACGAGCAGTACTTC.

This clonotype showed up just a few times. The CDR3 reads CASSQAPRHGYTF. The CDR3 nucleotides read TGCGCCAGCAGCCAAGCCCCCCGACATGGCTACACCTTC. The chain uses TRBV4-1 and TRBJ1-2; D is ambiguous. V lost 1 base and J 6 bases, leaving 9 bases between the germline ends. CDR3 length equals 13 residues. Per germline, CDR1 MGHRA and CDR2 YSYEKL.

The genes are TRBV3-1 and TRBJ1-2; no clear D gene. CDR1 and CDR2 from the germline V gene are LGHDT and YNNKEL (reference sequence). Trimming removed 1 base from V and 0 bases from J, with 9 bases in between. The CDR3 runs 15 residues. CDR3 loop: CASSQVRAANYGYTF. The CDR3 coding sequence is TGTGCCAGCAGCCAAGTGAGGGCAGCTAACTATGGCTACACCTTC.

The rearrangement joins TRBV7-9 to TRBJ2-7; no firm D call. The CDR3 totals 12 residues. CDR1 and CDR2 from the germline V gene are SEHNR and FQNEAQ (reference sequence). V was shortened by 3 bases and J by 6 bases, with 9 bases between the two germline ends. The CDR3 coding sequence is TGTGCCAGCAGCTTGGTACAATTCGAGCAGTACTTC. This sequence encodes CASSLVQFEQYF.

V usage is TRBV11-2 and J usage is TRBJ2-7; D unclear. The CDR3 loop spans 13 amino acids. Germline-derived CDR1 and CDR2 are SGHAT and FQNNGV. Trimming cost V 2 bases and J 4 bases, with 9 bases left between them. Here the CDR3 reads CASSLSQQYEQYF. In nucleotides, the CDR3 is TGTGCCAGCAGCTTATCCCAGCAATACGAGCAGTACTTC.

This chain links TRBV28 with TRBJ2-5; no clear D gene. The CDR3 runs to 14 residues. Trimming took 2 bases from V and 4 from J, leaving 11 bases between them. Germline V CDR1 and CDR2: MDHEN, SYDVKM. In DNA, the CDR3 is TGTGCCAGCAGTTTACCTGGGGTCCCAGAGACCCAGTACTTC. Protein product: CASSLPGVPETQYF.

The rearrangement links TRBV3-1 to TRBJ2-1; TRBD2 is a possible D gene (5 bases). This CDR3 spans 17 amino acids. Trimming left V 2 bases short and J 5 bases short, with 19 bases between. Germline V gives CDR1 LGHDT, CDR2 YNNKEL (reference sequence). The CDR3 sequence is CASSQFLLVREDNEQFF. The CDR3 region has the DNA TGTGCCAGCAGCCAATTTCTACTAGTTAGAGAGGACAATGAGCAGTTCTTC.

This clonotype was observed a handful of times. This sequence joins TRBV11-2 and TRBJ2-1; either TRBD1 or TRBD2 may fit D (5 bases each). Trimming pared 1 base from V and 7 bases from J, leaving 14 bases between. Germline lookup yields CDR1 SGHAT and CDR2 FQNNGV. The CDR3 is 15 residues long. The CDR3 DNA sequence: TGTGCCAGCAGCTTAGGGGTTCAGAGGGGAAATGAGCAGTTCTTC. Translated: CASSLGVQRGNEQFF.

V gene TRBV13 combines with J gene TRBJ1-2; TRBD1 matches 7 bases. The CDR3 extends over 17 amino acids. V trimming: 7 bases; J trimming: 2 bases; junction bases outside the gene matches: 16. Germline assignment: CDR1 PRHDT and CDR2 FYEKMQ (reference sequence). CDR3 bases: TGTGCCAGCAAAACCCTCGGAGGGGGCGAGGGGAACTATGGCTACACCTTC. The encoded protein is CASKTLGGGEGNYGYTF.

The count of this clonotype is one. The J gene is TRBJ1-1, the V gene TRBV7-2, with D possibly TRBD1 on 6 matching bases. V was shortened by 5 bases and J by 6 bases, with 19 bases between the two germline ends. The germline gives CDR1 SGHTA, CDR2 FQGNSA. The CDR3 consists of 15 residues. The CDR3 spells CASSPLPRGPSEAFF. As DNA, the CDR3 is TGTGCCAGCAGCCCCCTTCCTCGGGGGCCTTCTGAAGCTTTCTTT. Supplemented by reference TRBV7-2 and TRBJ1-1, the full variable domain reads GAGVSQSPSNKVTEKGKDVELRCDPISGHTALYWYRQSLGQGLEFLIYFQGNSAPDKSGLPSDRFSAERTGGSVSTLTIQRTQQEDSAVYLCASSPLPRGPSEAFFGQGTRLTVV.

This clonotype has a handful of counts. The V gene is TRBV4-3, the J gene TRBJ1-4; D gene unclear. Trimming removed 1 base at V and 8 bases at J, with 5 bases between. CDR3 length: 12 amino acids. Germline V gene sequence: CDR1 LGHNA, CDR2 YSLEER. In nucleotides, the CDR3 is TGCGCCAGCAGCCAAGTCAGGGAAAAACTGTTTTTT. Translating it yields CASSQVREKLFF.

This clonotype showed up many times. This chain uses TRBV7-2 with TRBJ2-5, with 7 positions matching TRBD1. The CDR3 sequence is 14 residues long. The junction had 5 bases not matched to a gene; V was cut back by 4 bases and J by 3 bases. CDR1 and CDR2 from the germline V gene are SGHTA and FQGNSA. The CDR3 region is CASSSQGTKETQYF. CDR3 DNA sequence: TGTGCCAGCAGCTCACAGGGGACCAAAGAGACCCAGTACTTC.

The chain joins TRBV6-2 or TRBV6-3 to TRBJ2-1; no clear D. The CDR3 contains 15 residues. The V and J ends lost 7 bases and 0 bases respectively, with 13 bases between them. Germline CDR1 is MNHEY and CDR2 is SVGEGT. CDR3 in amino acids: CASTLASVSYNEQFF. The CDR3 DNA reads TGTGCCAGCACCCTGGCGTCAGTCTCCTACAATGAGCAGTTCTTC.

The V call is TRBV28, the J call TRBJ1-5; D remains unclear. The length of the CDR3 is 15 residues. The V end lost 1 base, the J end lost 4 bases, and 11 bases lay between the germline ends. The germline gives CDR1 MDHEN, CDR2 SYDVKM. The CDR3 region has the DNA TGTGCCAGCAGTTTATACGCAGCGGAAAATCAGCCCCAGCATTTT. The encoded protein is CASSLYAAENQPQHF.

This clonotype has more than one count but fewer than ten. This sequence joins TRBV9 and TRBJ1-2, with TRBD1 identical over 7 bases. The CDR3 length is 14 residues. Trimming took 0 bases from V and 4 from J; bases not matched to a gene: 3. CDR1 is SGDLS, CDR2 YYNGEE, per germline. CDR3 protein: CASSVGNRGYGYTF. CDR3 sequence (DNA): TGTGCCAGCAGCGTAGGTAACAGGGGCTATGGCTACACCTTC.